This entry lists 6 T cell receptor beta chains sequenced from one sample in a study of T cells in tuberculosis. Cells were sorted from thawed PBMC rested overnight and stained with GMM-loaded CD1B tetramer, viability dye and anti-CD3. The CD1B tetramers carried C32 glucose monomycolate purified from Rhodococcus equi. Clones were read by immunoSEQ multiplex PCR, and TCRdb kept only the in-frame ones, dropping some. The sample includes 54,000 or so clones, roughly 79% of them seen just once. The sample was CD1b-GMM tetramer-negative cells sorted from PBMCs. Receptor source: an adult woman with latent tuberculosis.

The V gene is TRBV9, the J gene TRBJ1-2; 9 bases match TRBD1. The CDR3 extends over 13 amino acids. The trim removed 2 bases at V and 10 bases at J, leaving 6 bases unmatched. CDR1 is SGDLS, CDR2 YYNGEE, per germline. The CDR3 DNA reads as TGTGCCAGCAGCGTCGGGGGGACAGGGCTCTACACCTTC. Amino acids: CASSVGGTGLYTF.

This clone was picked up a small number of times. The V gene is TRBV19, the J gene TRBJ1-1; maybe TRBD1 (5 bases). V was clipped by 6 bases and J by 1 base, with 9 bases between them. CDR1 and CDR2 (germline): LNHDA, SQIVND (reference sequence). CDR3 length equals 13 residues. In DNA, the CDR3 is TGTGCCAGTAGGAGCAGGGCGAACACTGAAGCTTTCTTT. It encodes CASRSRANTEAFF.

The chain links TRBV7-7 to TRBJ2-1, with 10 bases fitting TRBD2. Looked up from germline, CDR1 is SSHAT and CDR2 is FNYEAQ (reference sequence). V dropped 5 bases and J dropped 9; count of bases not matched to a gene: 4. There are 13 residues in the CDR3. For the CDR3, the DNA is TGTGCCAGCAGCACCCGACTAGCGGGTGAGCAGTTCTTC. Protein product: CASSTRLAGEQFF.

The rearrangement links TRBV29-1 to TRBJ2-3; tentatively, D is TRBD1 (6 bases). The V gene lost 6 bases and the J gene lost 0 bases, with 16 bases spanning the gap. Per germline, CDR1 SQVTM and CDR2 ANQGSEA. The CDR3 spans 15 residues. The DNA of the CDR3 is TGCAGCGTCTCCGGAGGACAGAGAAGCACAGATACGCAGTATTTT. Translated, it gives CSVSGGQRSTDTQYF.

This rearrangement joins TRBV28 to TRBJ1-2; D is unclear. Germline V gene lookup returns CDR1 MDHEN and CDR2 SYDVKM. V dropped 1 base and J dropped 8 bases, with 8 bases sitting between them. The CDR3 sequence is 12 residues long. The CDR3 spells CASSLSAGGYTF. The CDR3 DNA reads as TGTGCCAGCAGTTTATCAGCGGGAGGCTACACCTTC.

The CDR3: CASSMGQGTYEQYF. CDR3 DNA sequence: TGTGCCAGCAGCATGGGACAGGGAACCTACGAGCAGTACTTC. The rearrangement joins TRBV5-4 to TRBJ2-7; 9 bases agree with TRBD1. The CDR3 length is 14 residues. J gave up 2 bases and V 4 bases, and 4 bases lay outside the gene matches. The V gene's germline CDR1 is SGHNT and CDR2 YYREEE (reference sequence). The whole variable domain, filled in from reference TRBV5-4 and TRBJ2-7, reads ETGVTQSPTHLIKTRGQQVTLRCSSQSGHNTVSWYQQALGQGPQFIFQYYREEENGRGNFPPRFSGLQFPNYSSELNVNALELDDSALYLCASSMGQGTYEQYFGPGTRLTVT.